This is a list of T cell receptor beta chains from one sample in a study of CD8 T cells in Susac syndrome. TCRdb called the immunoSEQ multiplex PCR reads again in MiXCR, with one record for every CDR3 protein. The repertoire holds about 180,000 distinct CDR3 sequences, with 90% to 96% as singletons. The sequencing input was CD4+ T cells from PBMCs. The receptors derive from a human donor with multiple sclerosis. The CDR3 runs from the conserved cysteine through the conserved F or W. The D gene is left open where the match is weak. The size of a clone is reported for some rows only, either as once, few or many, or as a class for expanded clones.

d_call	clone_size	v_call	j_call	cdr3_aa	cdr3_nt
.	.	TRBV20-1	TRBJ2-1	CSASSPGTLNEQFF	TGCAGTGCGTCATCCCCCGGGACATTGAATGAGCAGTTCTTC
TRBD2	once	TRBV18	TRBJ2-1	CASSPGLSGVNEQFF	TGTGCCAGCTCTCCGGGGTTGAGCGGGGTAAATGAGCAGTTCTTC
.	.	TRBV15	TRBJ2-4	CATSPAGGPLAKNIQYF	TGTGCCACCAGCCCAGCCGGTGGCCCCCTAGCCAAAAACATTCAGTACTTC
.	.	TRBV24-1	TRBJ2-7	CATSDPGSDEQYF	TGTGCCACCAGTGATCCGGGGAGCGACGAGCAGTACTTC
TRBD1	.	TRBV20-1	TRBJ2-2	CSVPRLNTDRGREELFF	TGCAGTGTCCCCCGCTTGAATACAGACAGGGGCCGGGAGGAGCTGTTTTTT
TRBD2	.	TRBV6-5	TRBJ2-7	CASSYSIPLAGDEQYF	TGTGCCAGCAGTTACTCGATCCCTCTAGCGGGGGACGAGCAGTACTTC
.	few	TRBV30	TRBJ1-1	CAWSGRGDTEAFF	TGTGCCTGGAGTGGGAGGGGAGACACTGAAGCTTTCTTT
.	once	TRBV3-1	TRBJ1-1	CASSHGFTEAFF	TGTGCCAGCAGCCACGGGTTCACTGAAGCTTTCTTT
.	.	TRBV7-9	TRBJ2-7	CASTPQSHEQYF	TGTGCCAGCACCCCCCAGTCCCACGAGCAGTACTTC
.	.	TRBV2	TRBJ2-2	CASREPYANTGELFF	TGTGCCAGCAGGGAACCCTACGCGAACACCGGGGAGCTGTTTTTT
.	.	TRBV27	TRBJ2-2	CASSLRFSGAGELFF	TGTGCCAGCAGTTTGAGGTTCAGTGGGGCCGGGGAGCTGTTTTTT
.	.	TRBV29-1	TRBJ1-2	CNAALPEGYTF	TGCAACGCGGCCCTCCCGGAGGGCTACACCTTC
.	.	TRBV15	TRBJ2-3	CATSRDPADTQYF	TGTGCCACCAGCAGAGATCCGGCAGATACGCAGTATTTT
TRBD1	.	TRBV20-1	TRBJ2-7	CSVDRGLGEQYF	TGCAGCGTCGACAGGGGGCTAGGCGAGCAGTACTTC
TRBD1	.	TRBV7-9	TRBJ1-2	CASSYPSGGGGYTF	TGTGCCAGCAGCTATCCTTCAGGGGGCGGTGGCTACACCTTC
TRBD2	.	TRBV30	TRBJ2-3	CAWSGLAGGSDTQYF	TGTGCCTGGAGTGGACTAGCGGGGGGGTCAGATACGCAGTATTTT
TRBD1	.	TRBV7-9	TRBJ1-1	CASTVGQGMNTEAFF	TGTGCCAGCACAGTGGGACAGGGTATGAACACTGAAGCTTTCTTT
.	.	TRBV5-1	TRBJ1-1	CASSLVSGNPEAFF	TGCGCCAGCAGCTTGGTCAGTGGGAACCCTGAAGCTTTCTTT
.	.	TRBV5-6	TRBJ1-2	CASSLGQPNYGYTF	TGTGCCAGCAGCTTAGGACAGCCCAACTATGGCTACACCTTC
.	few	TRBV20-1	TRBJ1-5	CSARRGGNQPQHF	TGCAGTGCTCGTAGAGGGGGCAATCAGCCCCAGCATTTT
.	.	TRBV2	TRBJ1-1	CASSVQVGVNTEAFF	TGTGCCAGCAGTGTTCAAGTGGGGGTGAACACTGAAGCTTTCTTT
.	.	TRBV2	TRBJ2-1	CASIRLINEQFF	TGTGCCAGCATAAGACTCATAAATGAGCAGTTCTTC
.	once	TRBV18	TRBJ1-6	CASSPPVWGSPLHF	TGTGCCAGCTCACCACCGGTTTGGGGTTCACCCCTCCACTTT
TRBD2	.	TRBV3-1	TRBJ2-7	CASSRFGTGGSYEQYF	TGTGCCAGCAGCAGATTCGGGACGGGGGGATCCTACGAGCAGTACTTC
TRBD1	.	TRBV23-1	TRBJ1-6	CASSQGKRGCPGTGFVPPLHF	TGCGCCAGCAGTCAGGGCAAAAGGGGTTGTCCCGGGACAGGATTCGTACCACCCCTCCACTTT
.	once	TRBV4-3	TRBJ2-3	CASSQEGVLAGDRDTQYF	TGCGCCAGCAGCCAAGAAGGAGTCTTAGCGGGGGACAGGGATACGCAGTATTTT
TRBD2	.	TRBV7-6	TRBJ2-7	CASSLVAGGSGQQYF	TGTGCCAGCAGCTTAGTAGCGGGGGGGTCGGGGCAGCAGTACTTC
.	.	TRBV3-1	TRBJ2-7	CASSQVAGRYEQYF	TGTGCCAGCAGCCAAGTTGCAGGTCGCTACGAGCAGTACTTC
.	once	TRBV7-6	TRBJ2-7	CASSLARVGGEQYF	TGTGCCAGCAGCTTAGCCAGGGTGGGTGGCGAGCAGTACTTC
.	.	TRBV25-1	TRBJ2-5	CASATQRGTQYF	TGTGCCAGCGCTACCCAGAGGGGGACCCAGTACTTC
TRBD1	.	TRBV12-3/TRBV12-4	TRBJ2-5	CASSLGQPQETQYF	TGTGCCAGCAGTTTGGGACAGCCACAAGAGACCCAGTACTTC
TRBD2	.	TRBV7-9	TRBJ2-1	CASSLGGAPNNEQFF	TGTGCCAGCAGCCTCGGGGGGGCCCCTAACAATGAGCAGTTCTTC
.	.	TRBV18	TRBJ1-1	CASSPGGLTEAFF	TGTGCCAGCTCACCAGGGGGCTTGACTGAAGCTTTCTTT
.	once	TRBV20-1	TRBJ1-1	CSGSKTGVAEAFF	TGCAGTGGGAGTAAGACTGGCGTGGCTGAAGCTTTCTTT
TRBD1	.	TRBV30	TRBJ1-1	CAWSRGDSGTEAFF	TGTGCCTGGAGTCGGGGGGACAGTGGCACTGAAGCTTTCTTT
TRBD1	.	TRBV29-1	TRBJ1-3	CSVARTGVGNTIYF	TGCAGCGTCGCCAGGACAGGGGTCGGAAACACCATATATTTT
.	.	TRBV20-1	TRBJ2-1	CSARGGTTYNEQFF	TGCAGTGCTAGAGGCGGGACGACCTACAATGAGCAGTTCTTC